The sequence of this T cell receptor (beta chain) was determined in a study of T cells in Graves' hyperthyroidism and ophthalmopathy. Regarding the study as a whole: Expanded thyroid clonotypes (above 0.001) were mostly also found in blood.

Thyroid ultrasound and orbital computed tomography, with clinical symptoms and serum thyroxine and TRAb, informed diagnoses. V lost 7 bases and J 2 bases, leaving 12 bases between the germline ends. Germline-derived CDR1 and CDR2 are LNHDA and SQIVND (reference sequence). This CDR3 comprises 13 residues. On this clonotype: Its specificity is not known.

TCR beta CDR3 regions were amplified from RNA transcripts. First-round RT-PCR targeting the TCR CDR3 was performed with the HTBI primer set. Each CDR3 protein is one row after TCRdb ran MiXCR on the multiplex PCR reads. Among about 290,000 distinct CDR3 sequences listed, roughly 15% were seen once. The rearrangement joins TRBV19 to TRBJ2-7; TRBD1 is a possible D gene (6 bases). Sequencing input: blood. The clonotype comes from a woman in her twenties or thirties with Graves' hyperthyroidism that later progressed to Graves' ophthalmopathy. The CDR3 bases are TGTGCCAGTACCGGCAGGGGTCCCTACGAGCAGTACTTC. This translates into CASTGRGPYEQYF.